This is a list of T cell receptor beta chains from one sample in a study of T cells in localized non-small cell lung cancer. Repertoires were generated with immunoSEQ multiplex PCR, while TCRdb's copy carries only in-frame clones and drops some. The sample holds tens of thousands of clones, 75% to 85% seen once. Sequenced material: PBMCs, taken before any cancer treatment. The source is a woman aged 40 to 75 with stage II squamous cell lung carcinoma. CDR3s include the opening cysteine and the closing phenylalanine or tryptophan. The order of the fields is J gene, V gene, clone size, D gene, CDR3 protein, CDR3 DNA. A D gene is named only where the DNA matches it firmly. Only part of the rows carry a size: once, few, many, or a class if the clone is expanded.

J: TRBJ1-4; V: TRBV6-1; size: .; D: .; CDR3: CASTQGGVANEKLFF; DNA: TGTGCCAGCACCCAGGGCGGGGTAGCTAATGAAAAACTGTTTTTT
J: TRBJ2-2; V: TRBV4-2; size: few; D: .; CDR3: CASSQASQGNTGELFF; DNA: TGTGCCAGCAGCCAAGCGAGCCAGGGCAACACCGGGGAGCTGTTTTTT
J: TRBJ1-6; V: TRBV5-1; size: few; D: TRBD1; CDR3: CASSSTGENSPLHF; DNA: TGCGCCAGCAGCTCAACAGGGGAGAATTCACCCCTCCACTTT
J: TRBJ1-2; V: TRBV7-9; size: .; D: .; CDR3: CASTSGGTWGYTF; DNA: TGTGCCAGCACCTCGGGCGGGACCTGGGGCTACACCTTC
J: TRBJ1-1; V: TRBV18; size: .; D: .; CDR3: CASSPTRNTEAFF; DNA: TGTGCCAGCTCACCGACTAGGAACACTGAAGCTTTCTTT
J: TRBJ1-5; V: TRBV6-1; size: .; D: TRBD1; CDR3: CASSERTGGWAQHF; DNA: TGTGCCAGCAGTGAAAGGACAGGGGGTTGGGCCCAGCATTTT
J: TRBJ2-2; V: TRBV6-5; size: .; D: .; CDR3: CASSSEGYDTGELFF; DNA: TGTGCCAGCAGTTCTGAAGGGTATGACACCGGGGAGCTGTTTTTT
J: TRBJ1-2; V: TRBV6-5; size: .; D: TRBD1; CDR3: CASWQGAGGYTF; DNA: TGTGCCAGCTGGCAGGGGGCCGGTGGCTACACCTTC
J: TRBJ1-6; V: TRBV7-8; size: .; D: .; CDR3: CASSFSGTSPLHF; DNA: TGTGCCAGCAGCTTCTCAGGGACTTCACCCCTCCACTTT
J: TRBJ2-7; V: TRBV4-2; size: .; D: TRBD1; CDR3: CASSQEQGGAYEQYF; DNA: TGTGCCAGCAGCCAAGAACAGGGGGGAGCCTACGAGCAGTACTTC
J: TRBJ1-2; V: TRBV9; size: .; D: .; CDR3: CASSVDGLSQTNNYGYTF; DNA: TGTGCCAGCAGCGTAGATGGTTTGTCGCAAACTAATAACTATGGCTACACCTTC
J: TRBJ2-5; V: TRBV6-1; size: .; D: TRBD1; CDR3: CASSAHLGQGETQYF; DNA: TGTGCCAGCAGTGCCCACCTGGGACAGGGAGAGACCCAGTACTTC
J: TRBJ2-3; V: TRBV5-1; size: .; D: .; CDR3: CASSLEVRTDTQYF; DNA: TGCGCCAGCAGCTTGGAGGTCCGAACAGATACGCAGTATTTT
J: TRBJ1-1; V: TRBV28; size: .; D: .; CDR3: CASSSIGMNTEAFF; DNA: TGTGCCAGCAGTTCTATAGGGATGAACACTGAAGCTTTCTTT
J: TRBJ1-4; V: TRBV6-5; size: .; D: .; CDR3: CASSPRPGTNEKLFF; DNA: TGTGCCAGCAGTCCGAGACCGGGAACTAATGAAAAACTGTTTTTT
J: TRBJ2-1; V: TRBV5-1; size: .; D: TRBD2; CDR3: CASSLAPLAGDYNEQFF; DNA: TGCGCCAGCAGCTTGGCCCCCTTGGCGGGAGACTACAATGAGCAGTTCTTC
J: TRBJ1-4; V: TRBV15; size: .; D: .; CDR3: CATSRSGLSEKLFF; DNA: TGTGCCACCAGCAGATCAGGGTTGAGTGAAAAACTGTTTTTT
J: TRBJ2-1; V: TRBV4-1; size: .; D: .; CDR3: CASSQGWYEQFF; DNA: TGCGCCAGCAGCCAAGGTTGGTATGAGCAGTTCTTC
J: TRBJ2-3; V: TRBV21-1; size: .; D: .; CDR3: CASSKTPDIDTDTQYF; DNA: TGTGCCAGCAGCAAAACTCCGGACATCGACACAGATACGCAGTATTTT
J: TRBJ2-4; V: TRBV5-8; size: .; D: .; CDR3: CASSEGNIQYF; DNA: TGTGCCAGCAGCGAGGGGAACATTCAGTACTTC
J: TRBJ1-5; V: TRBV28; size: .; D: .; CDR3: CASSPTWGNQPQHF; DNA: TGTGCCAGCAGCCCCACCTGGGGGAATCAGCCCCAGCATTTT
J: TRBJ1-3; V: TRBV5-8; size: .; D: .; CDR3: CASSSTTSSGNTIYF; DNA: TGTGCCAGCAGCTCTACTACTAGCTCTGGAAACACCATATATTTT
J: TRBJ1-5; V: TRBV6-1; size: .; D: TRBD1; CDR3: CASSDETGGGNQPQHF; DNA: TGTGCCAGCAGTGACGAGACAGGGGGTGGCAATCAGCCCCAGCATTTT